The 8 T cell receptor beta chains below were found in one sample sequenced in a study of T cell repertoires in cytomegalovirus infection. A single record per CDR3 protein comes from TCRdb applying MiXCR to the reads. The sample has around 310,000 distinct CDR3 sequences; under 20% are singletons. Sequenced sample: PBMCs. All receptors derive from a human donor in good health (CMV status not recorded). Some clones in this sample may be carry-over from other donors' samples.

This clonotype has at least ten counts. J is TRBJ2-2 and V is TRBV7-6, with 7 bases identical to TRBD1. J was trimmed by 1 base and V by 2 bases; bases with no gene match: 10. The germline gives CDR1 SGHVS, CDR2 FNYEAQ. The CDR3 runs 18 residues. The CDR3 DNA sequence: TGTGCCAGCAGCTTATCCCGAACAGGGGCCGGGAACACCGGGGAGCTGTTTTTT. Protein sequence: CASSLSRTGAGNTGELFF. The full variable domain, completed using reference TRBV7-6 and TRBJ2-2, is GAGVSQSPRYKVTKRGQDVALRCDPISGHVSLYWYRQALGQGPEFLTYFNYEAQQDKSGLPNDRFSAERPEGSISTLTIQRTEQRDSAMYRCASSLSRTGAGNTGELFFGEGSRLTVL.

This clonotype occurred a few times. This sequence joins TRBV5-1 and TRBJ1-1, with TRBD1 matching over 11 bases. Germline lookup yields CDR1 SGHRS and CDR2 YFSETQ. Losses at the gene ends were 4 bases for V and 3 bases for J; bases not matched to a gene: 5. CDR3 size: 15 residues. DNA for the CDR3: TGCGCCAGCAGCACGCGGACAGGGGGCCACACTGAAGCTTTCTTT. Translating gives CASSTRTGGHTEAFF. Combining the CDR3 with reference TRBV5-1 and TRBJ1-1 gives the whole variable domain KAGVTQTPRYLIKTRGQQVTLSCSPISGHRSVSWYQQTPGQGLQFLFEYFSETQRNKGNFPGRFSGRQFSNSRSEMNVSTLELGDSALYLCASSTRTGGHTEAFFGQGTRLTVV.

This clonotype was seen only a few times. The V gene is TRBV20-1, the J gene TRBJ1-2, with 7 nucleotides matching TRBD1. The ends lost 2 bases at V and 6 bases at J; junction bases unmatched: 6. This CDR3 has 13 residues. Germline CDR1 and CDR2: DFQATT and SNEGSKA (reference sequence). CDR3 loop: CSARQTGNDGYTF. The CDR3 DNA reads TGCAGTGCTAGACAGACAGGGAACGATGGCTACACCTTC.

The J gene is TRBJ1-1, the V gene TRBV18; no definite D call. The V gene's germline CDR1 is KGHSH and CDR2 LQKENI. The length of the CDR3 is 13 residues. V was cut by 2 bases and J by 6 bases, with 10 bases left in between. The CDR3 reads CASSPEVWSEAFF. CDR3 sequence (DNA): TGTGCCAGCTCACCAGAGGTGTGGTCTGAAGCTTTCTTT.

In this sample, this clonotype turned up a few times. V gene TRBV5-6 combines with J gene TRBJ1-4; 10 nucleotides agree with TRBD1. This CDR3 is built from 16 residues. Per the germline V gene, CDR1 is SGHDT and CDR2 is YYEEEE. The ends lost 0 bases at V and 7 bases at J; junction bases unmatched: 6. The CDR3 DNA sequence: TGTGCCAGCAGCTTGGTGACAGGGGGCAGGACTGAAAAACTGTTTTTT. Amino acid sequence: CASSLVTGGRTEKLFF.

A few counts support this clonotype. The V gene is TRBV6-2 or TRBV6-3, the J gene TRBJ2-7; D may be TRBD1 (6 bases). Germline V gives CDR1 MNHEY, CDR2 SVGEGT. The CDR3 totals 14 residues. Trimming stripped 0 bases from V and 6 bases from J, with 12 bases between. DNA for the CDR3: TGTGCCAGCAGTTACTCGGAGATCAGGGGCGAGCAGTACTTC. This gives the protein CASSYSEIRGEQYF.

This clonotype was seen at least ten times. The chain is built from TRBV12-3 or TRBV12-4 and TRBJ2-1, with D uncertain. V was shortened by 0 bases and J by 10 bases, with 16 bases between the two germline ends. CDR3 length: 15 amino acids. CDR3 nucleotides: TGTGCCAGCAGTTTAGCGCTATTCCCGCTCACCGAGCAGTTCTTC. The encoded protein is CASSLALFPLTEQFF.

This clonotype was detected many times. J is TRBJ2-3 and V is TRBV7-8, with unresolved D. The CDR3 contains 11 residues. Germline CDR1 reads SGHVS; CDR2 reads FQNEAQ. Trimming cost V 8 bases and J 0 bases, with 3 bases left between them. CDR3 nucleotide sequence: TGTGCCAGCGTAAGCACAGATACGCAGTATTTT. Amino acid sequence: CASVSTDTQYF.